Below are 9 T cell receptor beta chains sequenced from a single sample in a study of T cell responses to AZD1222 COVID-19 vaccine (TCRdb year 2021). Library generation was performed with the immunoSEQ multiplex PCR assay. As stored in TCRdb, this immuneACCESS dataset retains in-frame rearrangements with V and J assigned. A fraction of the clones does not appear; measured against another copy, unresolved V genes explain less than half of the discrepancy, and the remainder lacks a known reason. In this sample the table shows roughly 30,000 clones, about three quarters of which occur a single time. 5.8% of the sample rests with the top ten. In light of the paper, this sample's time point label describes: baseline before first vaccination. The sample was peripheral blood, taken on day 0 of AZD1222 vaccination. The origin of the receptors is an adult in good health.

J is TRBJ2-7 and V is TRBV19, with D unresolved. Trimming pared 3 bases from V and 1 base from J, leaving 13 bases between. Germline CDR1 and CDR2: LNHDA and SQIVND (reference sequence). This CDR3 contains 15 residues. This chain's CDR3 is CASSIQTGGSYEQYV. The DNA for the CDR3 is TGTGCCAGTAGTATTCAAACGGGTGGGTCCTACGAGCAGTACGTC.

The J gene is TRBJ1-5, the V gene TRBV6-1; weak D call: TRBD1 (5 bases). The CDR3 covers 17 residues. CDR1 and CDR2 (germline): MNHNS, SASEGT. V shed 2 bases and J shed 4 bases, with 18 bases lying between them. The DNA for the CDR3 is TGTGCCAGCAGTGAAACTTTTCTGAGTACAGGTAATCAGCCCCAGCATTTT. Its protein is CASSETFLSTGNQPQHF.

V and J are TRBV5-1 and TRBJ2-3, with 7 bases fitting TRBD2. CDR1 is SGHRS and CDR2 is YFSETQ in the germline V gene. CDR3 length: 14 amino acids. V lost 4 bases, J lost 1 base, and 3 bases stayed unmatched. CDR3 bases: TGCGCCAGCAGCCTCGGACTAGGCACAGATACGCAGTATTTT. This codes for CASSLGLGTDTQYF.

This clone appeared a few times. The chain uses TRBV6-4 and TRBJ2-1; TRBD2 matches at 11 bases. Germline CDR1 is MRHNA and CDR2 is SNTAGT. This CDR3 region has 14 residues. The V gene end was trimmed by 4 bases and the J gene end by 10 bases; junction bases not matched to a gene: 6. The CDR3 loop is CASSGSGGAEEQFF. CDR3 nucleotides: TGTGCCAGCAGTGGTAGCGGGGGGGCGGAGGAGCAGTTCTTC.

The gene calls are TRBV19 and TRBJ1-1; 10 positions match TRBD1. CDR3 length: 15 amino acids. Per the germline V gene, CDR1 is LNHDA and CDR2 is SQIVND (reference sequence). The V gene end was trimmed by 5 bases and the J gene end by 4 bases; junction bases not matched to a gene: 7. CDR3 residues: CASSWDRGVGTEAFF. The DNA of the CDR3 is TGTGCCAGTAGTTGGGACAGGGGTGTAGGCACTGAAGCTTTCTTT.

The rearrangement joins TRBV6-5 to TRBJ1-2; 7 bases fit TRBD1. Germline values: CDR1 MNHEY, CDR2 SVGAGI. After removal of 5 bases from V and 5 bases from J, the junction contained 8 bases not matched to a gene. CDR3 length equals 14 residues. The CDR3 nucleotides are TGTGCCAGCAGTAAACAGGGGTCAGGGTATGGCTACACCTTC. Residues: CASSKQGSGYGYTF.

This sequence joins TRBV4-3 and TRBJ2-1; 9 bases match TRBD2. This CDR3 is 13 amino acids long. CDR1 is LGHNA, CDR2 YSLEER, per germline. With 3 bases clipped from V and 10 bases from J, the junction kept 4 bases outside the gene matches. The DNA for the CDR3 is TGCGCCAGCAGCCATGATAGCGGGAGCGAGCAGTTCTTC. Its protein product is CASSHDSGSEQFF.

This rearrangement joins TRBV6-5 to TRBJ1-2; D is perhaps TRBD1 (5 bases). This CDR3 spans 15 amino acids. CDR1 is MNHEY, CDR2 SVGAGI, per germline. V was pared by 10 bases and J by 8 bases, with 26 bases between. The CDR3 DNA reads as TGTGCCACTTCACCGCAGGGAGGGAATAAGGGAGGCTACACCTTC. Protein sequence: CATSPQGGNKGGYTF.

This chain uses TRBV20-1 with TRBJ1-5; D is possibly TRBD1 (5 bases). Germline CDR1 is DFQATT and CDR2 is SNEGSKA (reference sequence). The CDR3 loop spans 13 amino acids. The V gene lost 5 bases and the J gene lost 7 bases, with 15 bases spanning the gap. CDR3 sequence reads: CSAGDGGIQPQHF. The CDR3 coding sequence is TGCAGTGCTGGTGATGGGGGGATCCAGCCCCAGCATTTT.